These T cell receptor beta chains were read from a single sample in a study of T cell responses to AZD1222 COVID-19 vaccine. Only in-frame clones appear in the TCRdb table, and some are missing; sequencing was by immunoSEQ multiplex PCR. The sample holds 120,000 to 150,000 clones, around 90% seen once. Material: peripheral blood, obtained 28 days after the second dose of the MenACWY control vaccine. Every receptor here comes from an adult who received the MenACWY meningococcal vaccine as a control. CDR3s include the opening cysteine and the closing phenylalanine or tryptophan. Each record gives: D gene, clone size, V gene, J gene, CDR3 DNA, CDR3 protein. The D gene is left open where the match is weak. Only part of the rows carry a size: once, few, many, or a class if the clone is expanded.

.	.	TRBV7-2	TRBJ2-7	TGTGCCAGCAGCTCCCAGGTGCAGAACGAGCAGTACTTC	CASSSQVQNEQYF
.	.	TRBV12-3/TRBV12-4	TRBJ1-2	TGTGCCAGCAGTCCGACAGAACCCTATGGCTACACCTTC	CASSPTEPYGYTF
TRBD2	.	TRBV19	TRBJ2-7	TGTGCCAGTAGTATCCTAGCGGGGGACTACGAGCAGTACTTC	CASSILAGDYEQYF
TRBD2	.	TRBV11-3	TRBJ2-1	TGTGCCAGCAGCTTAGCCGCGGGAGGTGGCCAGTTCTTC	CASSLAAGGGQFF
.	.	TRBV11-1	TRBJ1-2	TGTGCCAGCAGCGCAGGACTCTATGGCTACACCTTC	CASSAGLYGYTF
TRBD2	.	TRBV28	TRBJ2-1	TGTGCCAGCAGTTCACCCGGGACTAGCGGGAGCAATGAGCAGTTCTTC	CASSSPGTSGSNEQFF
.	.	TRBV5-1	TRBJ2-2	TGCGCCAGCAGCTTGGACCTCCCCGGGGAGCTGTTTTTT	CASSLDLPGELFF
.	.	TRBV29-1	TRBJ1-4	TGCAGCGTTGCGGGGAGTAGGGGTAGGGGTAGTGCAACTAATGAAAAACTGTTTTTT	CSVAGSRGRGSATNEKLFF
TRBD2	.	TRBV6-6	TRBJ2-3	TGTGCCAGCAGCCGACTAGCGGGGGGGCCGAGCTACGGCACAGATACGCAGTATTTT	CASSRLAGGPSYGTDTQYF
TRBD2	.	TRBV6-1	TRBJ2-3	TGTGCCAGCAGTGAAACTAGCGGGGGTTCCACAGATACGCAGTATTTT	CASSETSGGSTDTQYF
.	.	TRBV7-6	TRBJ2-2	TGTGCCAGCACCCCGGGTTGGTCCGGGGAGCTGTTTTTT	CASTPGWSGELFF
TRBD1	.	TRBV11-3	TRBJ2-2	TGTGCCAGCAGCCCCGGGACAGCGAACACCGGGGAGCTGTTTTTT	CASSPGTANTGELFF
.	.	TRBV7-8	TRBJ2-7	TGTGCCAGCAGCTTAGGGTATTGGGGGGATCCCTCCGAGCAGTACTTC	CASSLGYWGDPSEQYF
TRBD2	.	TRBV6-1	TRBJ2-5	TGTGCCAGCACTTGGCTAGCGGGGGGGCAGGAGACCCAGTACTTC	CASTWLAGGQETQYF
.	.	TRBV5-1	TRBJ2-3	TGCGCCAGCAGTCGGTTTCCTTCCTCAGATACGCAGTATTTT	CASSRFPSSDTQYF
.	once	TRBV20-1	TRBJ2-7	TGCAGTGCTAGACAATCCTACGAGCAGTACTTC	CSARQSYEQYF
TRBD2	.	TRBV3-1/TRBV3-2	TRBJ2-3	TGTGCCAGCAGCCTAGCGGGAGGGCCCGATACAGATACGCAGTATTTT	CASSLAGGPDTDTQYF
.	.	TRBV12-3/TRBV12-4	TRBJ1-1	TGTGCCAGCAGTTTATGGGAGAACACTGAAGCTTTCTTT	CASSLWENTEAFF
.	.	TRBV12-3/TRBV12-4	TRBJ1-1	TGTGCCAGCAGTTTACAAACAGGTTTTGAAGCTTTCTTT	CASSLQTGFEAFF
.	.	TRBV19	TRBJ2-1	TGTGCCAGTAGTATCAGACAGGGCGGGGGGTACAATGAGCAGTTCTTC	CASSIRQGGGYNEQFF
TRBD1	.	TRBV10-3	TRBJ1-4	TGTGCCATCAGAGACAGGGATGAAAAACTGTTTTTT	CAIRDRDEKLFF
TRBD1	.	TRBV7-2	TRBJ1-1	TGTGCCAGCAGTTTAAGGGGGCAAAGGAACACTGAAGCTTTCTTT	CASSLRGQRNTEAFF
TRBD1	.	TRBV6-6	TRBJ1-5	TGTGCCAGCAGTTACCTGGACAGGACTCAACAGCCCCAGCATTTT	CASSYLDRTQQPQHF
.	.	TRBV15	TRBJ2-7	TGTGCCACCAGCAGAGGGGGTACCACCTACGAGCAGTACTTC	CATSRGGTTYEQYF
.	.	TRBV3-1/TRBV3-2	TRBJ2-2	TGTGCCAGCAGCCAATTCACCGGGGAGCTGTTTTTT	CASSQFTGELFF
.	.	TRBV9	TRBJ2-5	TGTGCCAGCAGCGTAGAGCTGGAATCGGCACCCCAGTACTTC	CASSVELESAPQYF
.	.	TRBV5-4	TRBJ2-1	TGTGCCAGCAGCCCCTACCGCCAGGGCCTCTACAATGAGCAGTTCTTC	CASSPYRQGLYNEQFF
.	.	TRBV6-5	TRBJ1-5	TGTGCCAGCGAACTCAGCAATAGCAATCAGCCCCAGCATTTT	CASELSNSNQPQHF
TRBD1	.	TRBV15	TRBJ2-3	TGTGCCACCAGCAGAGATTACGGGCAGGGGGCCGATTTTAGGTGGGCAGATACGCAGTATTTT	CATSRDYGQGADFRWADTQYF
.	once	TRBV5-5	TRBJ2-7	TGTGCCAGCAGCCTCGGACACCTCCCCTACGAGCAGTACTTC	CASSLGHLPYEQYF
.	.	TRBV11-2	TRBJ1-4	TGTGCCAGCAGCTTATTGGAAGCAACTAATGAAAAACTGTTTTTT	CASSLLEATNEKLFF
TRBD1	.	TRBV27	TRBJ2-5	TGTGCCAGCAGCCTTCGGGACAGGGTGGGGGAGACCCAGTACTTC	CASSLRDRVGETQYF
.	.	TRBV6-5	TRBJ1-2	TGTGCCACCCGGCCGGACGCTAACTATGGCTACACCTTC	CATRPDANYGYTF
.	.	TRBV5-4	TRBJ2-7	TGTGCCAGCAGCTTTGGACCCGATGGGACGCCGAGCTCCTACGAGCAGTACTTC	CASSFGPDGTPSSYEQYF
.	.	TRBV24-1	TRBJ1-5	TGTGCCACCAGTGATTTGACAGGAGCGGGCTATAGCAATCAGCCCCAGCATTTT	CATSDLTGAGYSNQPQHF
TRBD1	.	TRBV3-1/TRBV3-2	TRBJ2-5	TGTGCCAGCAGCTCCCGGGACAGGGGGACGAAGACCCAGTACTTC	CASSSRDRGTKTQYF
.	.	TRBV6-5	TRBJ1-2	TGTGCCAGCAGTTACGATATGGCAGCTATGTACTATGGCTACACCTTC	CASSYDMAAMYYGYTF
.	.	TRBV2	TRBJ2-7	TGTGCCAGCAGTGAAGATATTTTGGGGGAAACCTACGAGCAGTACTTC	CASSEDILGETYEQYF
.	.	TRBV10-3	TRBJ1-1	TGTGCCATCAGTCACCGGGATAAGAACACTGAAGCTTTCTTT	CAISHRDKNTEAFF
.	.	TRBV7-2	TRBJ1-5	TGTGCCAGCAGCTTAGAAGGGGGTCAGCCCCAGCATTTT	CASSLEGGQPQHF
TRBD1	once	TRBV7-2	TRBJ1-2	TGTGCCAGCAGCTTGACAGGGGGTGACTATGGCTACACCTTC	CASSLTGGDYGYTF
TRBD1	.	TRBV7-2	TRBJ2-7	TGTGCCAGCAGCTTACGGGACAGGGGGACCTACGAGCAGTACTTC	CASSLRDRGTYEQYF
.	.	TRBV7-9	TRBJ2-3	TGTGCCAGCAGCTTCCAACCCACAGATACGCAGTATTTT	CASSFQPTDTQYF
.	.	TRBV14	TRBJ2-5	TGTGCCAGCAGCCAAGCGACTCACGTCGGGACCCAGTACTTC	CASSQATHVGTQYF
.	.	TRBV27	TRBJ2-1	TGTGCCAGCAGTTTATCCGGACTACCATACAATGAGCAGTTCTTC	CASSLSGLPYNEQFF
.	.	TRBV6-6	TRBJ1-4	TGTGCCAGCAGTCGCACAGGGTCTTCCTCAACTAATGAAAAACTGTTTTTT	CASSRTGSSSTNEKLFF
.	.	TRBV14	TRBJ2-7	TGTGCCAGCAGCCAAGCGCCGTACGAGCAGTACTTC	CASSQAPYEQYF
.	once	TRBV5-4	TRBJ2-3	TGTGCCAGCAGCAGGGAACCCGGGCCCTCCGGACAGAATACGCAGTATTTT	CASSREPGPSGQNTQYF
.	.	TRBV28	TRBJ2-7	TGTGCCATCCGCTCGCCGACGTTTTACGAGCAGTACTTC	CAIRSPTFYEQYF
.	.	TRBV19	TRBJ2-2	TGTGCCAGCCGAGCAGAAAGGGGCACCGGGGAGCTGTTTTTT	CASRAERGTGELFF
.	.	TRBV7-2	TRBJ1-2	TGTGCCAGCAGCCCGGATGAAACCTATGGCTACACCTTC	CASSPDETYGYTF
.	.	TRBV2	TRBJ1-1	TGTGCCACCGTCCAGACAAGCTTGAACACTGAAGCTTTCTTT	CATVQTSLNTEAFF
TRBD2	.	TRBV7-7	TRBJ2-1	TGTGCTAGCAGCCAGACTAGCGGACCTTACAATGAGCAGTTCTTC	CASSQTSGPYNEQFF
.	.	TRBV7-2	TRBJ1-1	TGTGCCAGCAGCTTAGGGCATACGAACACTGAAGCTTTCTTT	CASSLGHTNTEAFF
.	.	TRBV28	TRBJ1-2	TGTGCCGGCGGTCGGGGTAACTATGGCTACACCTTC	CAGGRGNYGYTF
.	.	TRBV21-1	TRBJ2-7	TGTGCCAGCAGCCGAAATTCCGAGAGGGAACGACCGTACGAGCAGTACTTC	CASSRNSERERPYEQYF
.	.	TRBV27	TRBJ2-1	TGTGCCAGCAGTTTGTTACTAGCTAGTGAGCAGTTCTTC	CASSLLLASEQFF
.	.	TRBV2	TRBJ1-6	TGTGCCAGCACCTTCCCCCCACCGAGCTCCTATAATTCACCCCTCCACTTT	CASTFPPPSSYNSPLHF
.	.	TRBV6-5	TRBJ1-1	TGTGCCAGCAGCTCCTCCAGGTGGGATACTGAAGCTTTCTTT	CASSSSRWDTEAFF